Sequencing of this T cell receptor (beta chain) was carried out in a study of T cell responses to AZD1222 COVID-19 vaccine. General study findings and limits: Spike-specific TCRs gained breadth and depth after people received two AZD1222 doses.

Trimming left V 2 bases short and J 0 bases short, with 33 bases between. CDR3 length: 23 residues. Germline assignment: CDR1 SGHRS and CDR2 YFSETQ. Sequenced by immunoSEQ multiplex PCR; TCRdb stores in-frame clones only, minus some. The table shows more than 50,000 clones, with 70% to 85% occurring only once. With regard to this clone: What it binds is not known.

This TCR was sampled from an adult in good health. The sequencing used peripheral blood, collected on day 0 of AZD1222 vaccination. The rearrangement joins TRBV5-1 to TRBJ2-4; maybe TRBD2 (6 bases). The DNA of the CDR3 is TGCGCCAGCAGCTTAGATCTCGCGGGACTCCCTCTAAGAGCGAAACTAGCCAAAAACATTCAGTACTTC. Translating gives CASSLDLAGLPLRAKLAKNIQYF.